This TCR beta chain was recorded in a study of molecular identifiers for immune sequencing clone quantification. One entry per CDR3 protein, called by TCRdb with MiXCR from the PCR reads. The sample lists 490,000 or so distinct CDR3 sequences; 20% to 25% were seen once. Germline loops: CDR1 SGHRS, CDR2 YFSETQ. CDR3 length: 15 residues. Regarding this clonotype: A much larger clonotype is one base distant, so this may be a read error.

The receptor comes from a human donor in good health. Some libraries in this study had Jurkat cell RNA spiked in. Sequencing was performed on naive CD8+ T cells from blood, with Jurkat cell RNA spiked in. The sample's subset: FACS-sorted CD8+CD4-CCR7+CD45RA+ naive T cells. The chain employs TRBV5-1 and TRBJ2-7; weak D call: TRBD1 (6 bases). For the CDR3, the DNA is TGCGCCAGCAGCTTGGCGGCCTCCGGGACAAACGAGCGGTACTTC. Residues: CASSLAASGTNERYF.